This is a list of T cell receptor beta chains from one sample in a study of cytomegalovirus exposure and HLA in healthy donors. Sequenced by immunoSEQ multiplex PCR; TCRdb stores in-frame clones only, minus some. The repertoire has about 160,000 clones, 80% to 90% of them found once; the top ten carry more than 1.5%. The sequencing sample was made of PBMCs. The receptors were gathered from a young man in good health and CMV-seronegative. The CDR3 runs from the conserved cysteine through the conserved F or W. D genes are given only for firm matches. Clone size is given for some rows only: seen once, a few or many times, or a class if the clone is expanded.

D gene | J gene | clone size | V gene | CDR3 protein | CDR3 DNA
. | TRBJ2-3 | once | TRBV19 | CASRERPNGTQYF | TGTGCCAGCCGGGAGAGGCCCAACGGTACGCAGTATTTT
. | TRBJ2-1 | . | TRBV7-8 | CASSPGGRMLFF | TGTGCCAGCAGCCCAGGTGGGCGCATGCTGTTCTTC
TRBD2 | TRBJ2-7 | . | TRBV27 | CASGSSGRVYEQYF | TGTGCCAGCGGCTCTAGCGGGAGGGTCTACGAGCAGTACTTC
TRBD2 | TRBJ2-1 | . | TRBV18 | CASSPRGLAGGPWNEQFF | TGTGCCAGCTCACCCCGAGGACTAGCGGGGGGGCCTTGGAATGAGCAGTTCTTC
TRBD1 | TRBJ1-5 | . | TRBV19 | CASSFAPTGYSNQPQHF | TGTGCCAGTAGTTTCGCCCCGACAGGGTATAGCAATCAGCCCCAGCATTTT
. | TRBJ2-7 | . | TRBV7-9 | CATPRRDGSYEQYF | TGTGCCACCCCACGGAGGGACGGATCCTACGAGCAGTACTTC
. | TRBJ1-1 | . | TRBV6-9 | CASSYRFSGLLTEAFF | TGTGCCAGCAGTTACCGATTCAGCGGGCTCCTCACTGAAGCTTTCTTT
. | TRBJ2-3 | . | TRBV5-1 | CASSPLRTGTDTQYF | TGCGCCAGCAGCCCCCTTCGGACAGGCACAGATACGCAGTATTTT
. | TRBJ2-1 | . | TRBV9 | CASSVTPSSYSEQFF | TGTGCCAGCAGCGTCACTCCCAGCTCCTACAGTGAGCAGTTCTTC
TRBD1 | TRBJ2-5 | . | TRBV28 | CASSRRGQGNQETQYF | TGTGCCAGCAGCCGAAGGGGACAGGGAAACCAAGAGACCCAGTACTTC
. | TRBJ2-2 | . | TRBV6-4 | CASSDTAVSYPGELFF | TGTGCCAGCAGTGACACGGCGGTTTCTTACCCCGGGGAGCTGTTTTTT
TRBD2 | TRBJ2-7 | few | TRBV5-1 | CASSPGGGASYEQYF | TGCGCCAGCAGCCCGGGGGGGGGCGCTTCCTACGAGCAGTACTTC
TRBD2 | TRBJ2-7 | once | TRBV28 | CASSFLLSGLAGGPSYEQYF | TGTGCCAGCAGTTTTCTGTTATCTGGACTAGCGGGAGGGCCCTCCTACGAGCAGTACTTC
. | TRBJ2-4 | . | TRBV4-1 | CASSQDSDIQYF | TGCGCCAGCAGCCAAGATTCGGACATTCAGTACTTC
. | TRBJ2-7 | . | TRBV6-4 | CASSDPSPTYEQYF | TGTGCCAGCAGTGACCCCAGTCCGACCTACGAGCAGTACTTC
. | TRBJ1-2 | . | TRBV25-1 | CASSPLTDYGYTF | TGTGCCAGCAGTCCCCTGACAGATTATGGCTACACCTTC
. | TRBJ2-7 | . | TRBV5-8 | CASSPNPTVTSYEQYF | TGTGCCAGCAGCCCTAACCCGACAGTTACCAGCTACGAGCAGTACTTC
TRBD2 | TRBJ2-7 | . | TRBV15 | CATSARGGAGIYEQYF | TGTGCCACCAGCGCCCGGGGAGGGGCAGGGATATACGAGCAGTACTTC
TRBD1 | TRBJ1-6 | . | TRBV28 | CASRGQGENNSPLHF | TGTGCCAGCAGAGGACAGGGGGAGAATAATTCACCCCTCCACTTT
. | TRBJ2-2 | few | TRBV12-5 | CASGSPGGLDTGELFF | TGTGCTAGTGGTTCCCCCGGGGGTCTCGACACCGGGGAGCTGTTTTTT
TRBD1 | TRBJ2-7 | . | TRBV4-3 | CASSLEPGTGDYEQYF | TGCGCCAGCAGCCTTGAGCCCGGGACAGGGGACTACGAGCAGTACTTC
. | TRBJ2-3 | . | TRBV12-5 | CASGLDLRDTQYF | TGTGCTAGTGGTTTGGATCTTAGAGATACGCAGTATTTT
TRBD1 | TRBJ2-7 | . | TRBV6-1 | CASCRKTGNYEQYF | TGTGCCAGCTGCAGGAAGACAGGGAACTACGAGCAGTACTTC
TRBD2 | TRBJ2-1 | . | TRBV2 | CASSDLPWGGGFGDEQFF | TGTGCCAGCAGTGATTTACCTTGGGGCGGGGGGTTCGGCGATGAGCAGTTCTTC
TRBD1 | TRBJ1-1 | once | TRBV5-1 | CASSLVQGGTEAFF | TGCGCCAGCAGCTTGGTCCAGGGGGGCACTGAAGCTTTCTTT
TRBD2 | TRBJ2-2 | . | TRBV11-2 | CASSLFLKRGDNTGELFF | TGTGCCAGCAGCTTATTTCTTAAGCGGGGGGATAACACCGGGGAGCTGTTTTTT
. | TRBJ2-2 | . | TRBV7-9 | CSSSLVGSNTGELFF | TGTTCCAGCAGCTTAGTTGGGAGTAACACCGGGGAGCTGTTTTTT
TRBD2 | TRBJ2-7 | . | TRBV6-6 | CASSSTGLAGGEQYF | TGTGCCAGCAGTAGCACGGGACTAGCGGGAGGCGAGCAGTACTTC
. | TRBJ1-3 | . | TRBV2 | CASSEFLRAGNTIYF | TGTGCCAGCAGTGAATTCCTTCGGGCTGGAAACACCATATATTTT
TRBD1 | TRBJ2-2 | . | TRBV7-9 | CASSLGDRDAGELFF | TGTGCCAGCAGCTTAGGGGACAGGGATGCCGGGGAGCTGTTTTTT
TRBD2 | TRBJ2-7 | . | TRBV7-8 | CASGTTGTPYEQYF | TGTGCCAGCGGGACTACCGGGACCCCTTACGAGCAGTACTTC
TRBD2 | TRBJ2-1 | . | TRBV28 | CASSFGLVNEQFF | TGTGCCAGCAGTTTCGGACTAGTAAATGAGCAGTTCTTC
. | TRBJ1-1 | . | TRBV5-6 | CASSVGGNTEAFF | TGTGCCAGCAGCGTTGGAGGGAACACTGAAGCTTTCTTT
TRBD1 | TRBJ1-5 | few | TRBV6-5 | CASSTDRETNQPQHF | TGTGCCAGCAGTACTGACAGGGAGACCAATCAGCCCCAGCATTTT